This T cell receptor beta chain derives from a study of identical twins. Germline-derived CDR1 and CDR2 are LNHDA and SQIVND (reference sequence). The CDR3 sequence is 16 residues long. The V and J ends lost 1 base and 5 bases, in that order; junction bases with no gene match: 6. This clonotype was seen only a few times. TCRdb re-called the 5' RACE reads with MiXCR, one entry per CDR3 protein. The sample shows fewer than 250,000 distinct CDR3 sequences, roughly 7% of them seen only once. These same data were also listed under a study on yellow fever vaccine responses in identical twins.

The source is a woman younger than 30 in good health. Sequencing was done on a sample of memory (CD45RO+) T cells sorted from blood. This chain joins TRBV19 and TRBJ2-1, with 9 bases lining up with TRBD2. In DNA, the CDR3 is TGTGCCAGTAGTATAGGACCCGGGACTAGCAACAATGAGCAGTTCTTC. It codes for CASSIGPGTSNNEQFF.